This TCR beta chain was sequenced in a study of blood T cell repertoires in COVID-19. The overall study: PBMCs, B-cell-depleted T cells, or T cells were the source of the cDNA or gDNA that made up the material.

Produced via immunoSEQ multiplex PCR; TCRdb's table is partial and in-frame only. The sample has 200,000 or so clones; about 90% are singletons. A COVID-19 case had been met by exposed participants during the 2 weeks before study entry. This clone showed up just once. This TCR was sampled from a woman aged 25 to 39 who had been exposed to COVID-19. Material: PBMCs or T cells enriched from blood (not recorded which).

The CDR3 loop reads CASRASGSGKNYEQYF. The CDR3, as DNA: TGTGCCAGCAGGGCCTCGGGGAGCGGGAAAAACTACGAGCAGTACTTC. The genes are TRBV5-4 and TRBJ2-7; 7 bases line up with TRBD2. With 5 bases clipped from V and 3 bases from J, the junction kept 14 bases outside the gene matches. The germline gives CDR1 SGHNT, CDR2 YYREEE (reference sequence). The CDR3 is 16 amino acids.